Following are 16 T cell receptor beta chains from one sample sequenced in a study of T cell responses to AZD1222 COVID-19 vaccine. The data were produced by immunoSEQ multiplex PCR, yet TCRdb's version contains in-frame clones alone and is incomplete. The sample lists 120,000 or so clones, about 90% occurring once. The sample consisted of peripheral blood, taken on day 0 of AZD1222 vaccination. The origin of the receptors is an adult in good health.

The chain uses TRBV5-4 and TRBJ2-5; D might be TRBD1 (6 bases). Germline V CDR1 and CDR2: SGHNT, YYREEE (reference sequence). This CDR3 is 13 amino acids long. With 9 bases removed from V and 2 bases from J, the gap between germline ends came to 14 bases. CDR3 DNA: TGTGCCACCGATCAGGGGAATCAAGAGACCCAGTACTTC. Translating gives CATDQGNQETQYF.

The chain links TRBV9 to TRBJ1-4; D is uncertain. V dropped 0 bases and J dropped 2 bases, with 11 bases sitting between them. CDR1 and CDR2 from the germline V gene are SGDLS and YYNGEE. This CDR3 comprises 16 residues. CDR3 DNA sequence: TGTGCCAGCAGCGTAGGCCTACGCGGTACTAATGAAAAACTGTTTTTT. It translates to CASSVGLRGTNEKLFF.

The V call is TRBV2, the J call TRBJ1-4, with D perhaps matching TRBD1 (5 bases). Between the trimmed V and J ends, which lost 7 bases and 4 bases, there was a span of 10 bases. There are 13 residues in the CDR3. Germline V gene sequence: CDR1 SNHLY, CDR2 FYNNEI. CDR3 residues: CASNRDLNEKLFF. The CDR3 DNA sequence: TGTGCCAGCAACCGGGACCTTAATGAAAAACTGTTTTTT.

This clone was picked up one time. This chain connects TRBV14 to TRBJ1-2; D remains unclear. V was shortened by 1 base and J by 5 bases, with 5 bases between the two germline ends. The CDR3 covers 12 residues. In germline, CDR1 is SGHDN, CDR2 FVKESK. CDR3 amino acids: CASSQVGYGYTF. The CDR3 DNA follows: TGTGCCAGCAGCCAAGTTGGGTATGGCTACACCTTC.

The CDR3 nucleotides are TGTGCCAGCAGCTTGGGAGGGTCCCAAGAGACCCAGTACTTC. This codes for CASSLGGSQETQYF. The chain employs TRBV5-4 and TRBJ2-5, with D tentatively TRBD2 (5 bases). This CDR3 is built from 14 residues. Trimming took off 0 bases at V and 1 base at J, with 7 bases between the two ends. Germline-derived CDR1 and CDR2 are SGHNT and YYREEE (reference sequence). Drawing the rest from reference TRBV5-4 and TRBJ2-5, the complete variable domain is ETGVTQSPTHLIKTRGQQVTLRCSSQSGHNTVSWYQQALGQGPQFIFQYYREEENGRGNFPPRFSGLQFPNYSSELNVNALELDDSALYLCASSLGGSQETQYFGPGTRLLVL.

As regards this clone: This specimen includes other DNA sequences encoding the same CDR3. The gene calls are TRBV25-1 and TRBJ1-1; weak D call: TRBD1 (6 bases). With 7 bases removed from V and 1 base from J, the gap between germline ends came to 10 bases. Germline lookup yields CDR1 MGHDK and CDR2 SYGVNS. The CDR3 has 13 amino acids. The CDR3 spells CASKRGGNTEAFF. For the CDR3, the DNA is TGTGCCAGCAAAAGAGGGGGGAACACTGAAGCTTTCTTT.

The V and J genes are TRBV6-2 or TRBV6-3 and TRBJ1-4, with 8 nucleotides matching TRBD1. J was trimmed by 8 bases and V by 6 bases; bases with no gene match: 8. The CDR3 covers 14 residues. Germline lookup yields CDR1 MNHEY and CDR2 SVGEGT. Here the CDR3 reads CASSIGQGDEKLFF. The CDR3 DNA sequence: TGTGCCAGCAGCATAGGACAGGGAGACGAAAAACTGTTTTTT.

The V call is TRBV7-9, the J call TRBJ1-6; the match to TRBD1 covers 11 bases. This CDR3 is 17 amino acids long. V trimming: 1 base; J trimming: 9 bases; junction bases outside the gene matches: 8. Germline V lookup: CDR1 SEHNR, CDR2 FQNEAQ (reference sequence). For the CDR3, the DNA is TGTGCCAGCAGCTTAGGTGTGGGGACAGGGGGTGTTTCACCCCTCCACTTT. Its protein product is CASSLGVGTGGVSPLHF.

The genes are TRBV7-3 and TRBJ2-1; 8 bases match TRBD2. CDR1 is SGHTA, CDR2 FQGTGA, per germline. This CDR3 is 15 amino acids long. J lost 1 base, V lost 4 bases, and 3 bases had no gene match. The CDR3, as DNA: TGTGCCAGCAGCTCTAGCGGGTTTTCCTACAATGAGCAGTTCTTC. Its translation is CASSSSGFSYNEQFF.

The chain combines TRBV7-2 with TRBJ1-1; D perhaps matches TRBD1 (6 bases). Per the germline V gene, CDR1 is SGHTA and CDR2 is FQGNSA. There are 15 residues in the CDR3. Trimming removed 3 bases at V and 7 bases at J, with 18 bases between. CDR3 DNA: TGTGCCAGCAGCTTCGTTCCAGACAGGTATAATGAAGCTTTCTTT. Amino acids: CASSFVPDRYNEAFF.

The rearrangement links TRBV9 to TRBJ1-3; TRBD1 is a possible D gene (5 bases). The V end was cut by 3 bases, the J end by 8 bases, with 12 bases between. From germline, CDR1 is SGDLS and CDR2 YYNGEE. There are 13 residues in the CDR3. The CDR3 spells CASSAQGGYTIYF. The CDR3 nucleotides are TGTGCCAGCAGCGCCCAGGGAGGTTACACCATATATTTT.

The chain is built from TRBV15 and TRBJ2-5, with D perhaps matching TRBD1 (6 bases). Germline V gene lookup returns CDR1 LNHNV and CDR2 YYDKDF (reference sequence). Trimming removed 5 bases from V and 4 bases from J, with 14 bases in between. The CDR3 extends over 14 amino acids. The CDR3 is CATSGLQGTETQYF. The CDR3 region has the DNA TGTGCCACCAGCGGCCTACAGGGAACAGAGACCCAGTACTTC.

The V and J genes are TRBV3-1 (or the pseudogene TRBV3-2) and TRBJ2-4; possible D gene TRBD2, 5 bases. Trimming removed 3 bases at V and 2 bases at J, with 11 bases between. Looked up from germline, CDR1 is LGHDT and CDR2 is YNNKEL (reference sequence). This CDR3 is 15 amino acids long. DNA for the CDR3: TGTGCCAGCAGCCAGTCCGGGATCCCCAAAAACATTCAGTACTTC. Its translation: CASSQSGIPKNIQYF.

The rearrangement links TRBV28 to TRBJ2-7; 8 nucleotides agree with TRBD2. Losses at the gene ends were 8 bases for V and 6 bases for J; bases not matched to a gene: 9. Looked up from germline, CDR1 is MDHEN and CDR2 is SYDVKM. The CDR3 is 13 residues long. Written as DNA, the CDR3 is TGTGCCAGCGTGGGACTAGGGGAGGCCGAGCAGTACTTC. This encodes CASVGLGEAEQYF.

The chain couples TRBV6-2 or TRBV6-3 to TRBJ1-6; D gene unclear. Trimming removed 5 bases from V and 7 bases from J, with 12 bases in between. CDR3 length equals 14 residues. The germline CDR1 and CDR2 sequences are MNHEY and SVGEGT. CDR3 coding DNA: TGTGCCAGCAGTGCCGCCTACACCAATTCACCCCTCCACTTT. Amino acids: CASSAAYTNSPLHF.

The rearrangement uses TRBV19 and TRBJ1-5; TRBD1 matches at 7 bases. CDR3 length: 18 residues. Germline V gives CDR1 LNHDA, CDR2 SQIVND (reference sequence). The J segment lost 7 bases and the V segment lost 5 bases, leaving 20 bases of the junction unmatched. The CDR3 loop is CASSPSSKRDSGHQPQHF. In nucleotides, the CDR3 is TGTGCCAGTAGTCCGAGCTCCAAGAGGGACAGCGGGCACCAGCCCCAGCATTTT.